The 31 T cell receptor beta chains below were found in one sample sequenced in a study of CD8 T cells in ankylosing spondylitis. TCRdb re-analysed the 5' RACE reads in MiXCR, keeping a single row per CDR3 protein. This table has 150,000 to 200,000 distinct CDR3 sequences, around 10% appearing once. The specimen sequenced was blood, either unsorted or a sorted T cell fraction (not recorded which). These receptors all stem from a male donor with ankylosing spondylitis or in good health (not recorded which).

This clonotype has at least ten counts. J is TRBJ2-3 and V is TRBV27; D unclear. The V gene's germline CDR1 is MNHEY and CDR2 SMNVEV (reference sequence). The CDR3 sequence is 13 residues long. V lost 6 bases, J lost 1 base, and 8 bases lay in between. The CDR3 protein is CASSHRGTDTQYF. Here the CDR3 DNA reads TGTGCCAGCAGCCATAGGGGCACAGATACGCAGTATTTT.

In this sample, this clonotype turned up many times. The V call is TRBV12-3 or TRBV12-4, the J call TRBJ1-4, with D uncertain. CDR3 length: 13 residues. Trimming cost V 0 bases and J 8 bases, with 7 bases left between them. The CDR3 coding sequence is TGTGCCAGCAGTTTAGCCGGCGGGGAAAAACTGTTTTTT. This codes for CASSLAGGEKLFF.

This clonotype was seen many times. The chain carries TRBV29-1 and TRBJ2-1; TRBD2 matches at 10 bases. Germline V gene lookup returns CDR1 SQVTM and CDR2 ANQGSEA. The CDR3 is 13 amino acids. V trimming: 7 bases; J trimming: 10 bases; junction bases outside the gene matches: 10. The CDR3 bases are TGCAGCGGCTTGACTAGCGGGCGGACGGAGCAGTTCTTC. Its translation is CSGLTSGRTEQFF.

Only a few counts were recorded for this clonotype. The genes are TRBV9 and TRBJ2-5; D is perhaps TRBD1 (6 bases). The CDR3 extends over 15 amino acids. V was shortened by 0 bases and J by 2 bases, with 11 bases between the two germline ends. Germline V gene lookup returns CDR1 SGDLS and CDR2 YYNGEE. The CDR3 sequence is CASSVALGQQETQYF. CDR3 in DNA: TGTGCCAGCAGCGTAGCCCTGGGACAACAAGAGACCCAGTACTTC. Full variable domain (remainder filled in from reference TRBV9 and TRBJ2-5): DSGVTQTPKHLITATGQRVTLRCSPRSGDLSVYWYQQSLDQGLQFLIQYYNGEERAKGNILERFSAQQFPDLHSELNLSSLELGDSALYFCASSVALGQQETQYFGPGTRLLVL.

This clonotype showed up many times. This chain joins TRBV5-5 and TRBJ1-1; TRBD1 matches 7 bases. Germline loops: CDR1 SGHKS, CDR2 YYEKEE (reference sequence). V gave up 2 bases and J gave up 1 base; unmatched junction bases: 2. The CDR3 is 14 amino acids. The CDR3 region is CASSFRDRNTEAFF. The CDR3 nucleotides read TGTGCCAGCAGCTTCCGGGACAGGAACACTGAAGCTTTCTTT.

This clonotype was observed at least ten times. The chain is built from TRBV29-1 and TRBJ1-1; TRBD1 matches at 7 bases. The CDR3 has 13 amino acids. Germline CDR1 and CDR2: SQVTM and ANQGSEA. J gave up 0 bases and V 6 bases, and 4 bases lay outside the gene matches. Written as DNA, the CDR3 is TGCAGCGTCGGGGACAGCATGAACACTGAAGCTTTCTTT. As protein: CSVGDSMNTEAFF.

The CDR3 DNA is TGCAGCGTTGGGGGTGGGACTTTGGGGGAAGAGACCCAGTACTTC. As protein: CSVGGGTLGEETQYF. The rearrangement joins TRBV29-1 to TRBJ2-5; D perhaps matches TRBD2 (6 bases). Germline assignment: CDR1 SQVTM and CDR2 ANQGSEA. Trimming pared 4 bases from V and 3 bases from J, leaving 18 bases between. The CDR3 loop spans 15 amino acids.

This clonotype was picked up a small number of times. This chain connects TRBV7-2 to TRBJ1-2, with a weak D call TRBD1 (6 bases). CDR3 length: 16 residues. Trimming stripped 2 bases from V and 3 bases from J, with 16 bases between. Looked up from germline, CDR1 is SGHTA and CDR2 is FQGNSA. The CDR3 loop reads CASSLNLGQFYYGYTF. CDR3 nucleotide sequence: TGTGCCAGCAGCTTAAACCTCGGACAGTTCTACTATGGCTACACCTTC.

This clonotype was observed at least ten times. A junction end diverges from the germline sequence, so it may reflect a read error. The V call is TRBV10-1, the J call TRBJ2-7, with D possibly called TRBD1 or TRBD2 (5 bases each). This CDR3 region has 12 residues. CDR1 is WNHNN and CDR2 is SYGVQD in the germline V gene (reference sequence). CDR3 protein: CASSESQGERYF. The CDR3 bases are TGCGCCAGCAGTGAGTCTCAGGGAGAGCGGTACTTC.

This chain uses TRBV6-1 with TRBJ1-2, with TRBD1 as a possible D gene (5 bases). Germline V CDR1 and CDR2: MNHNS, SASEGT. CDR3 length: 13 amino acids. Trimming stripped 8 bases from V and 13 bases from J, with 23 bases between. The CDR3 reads CASLTRMGQVPTF. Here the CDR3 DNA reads TGTGCCAGCCTAACGCGGATGGGGCAGGTGCCCACCTTC.

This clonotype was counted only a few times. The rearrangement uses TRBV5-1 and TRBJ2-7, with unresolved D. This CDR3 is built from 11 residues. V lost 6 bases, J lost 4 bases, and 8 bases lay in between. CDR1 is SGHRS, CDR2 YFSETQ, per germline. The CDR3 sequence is CASKEQYEQYF. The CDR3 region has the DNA TGCGCCAGCAAGGAACAGTACGAGCAGTACTTC.

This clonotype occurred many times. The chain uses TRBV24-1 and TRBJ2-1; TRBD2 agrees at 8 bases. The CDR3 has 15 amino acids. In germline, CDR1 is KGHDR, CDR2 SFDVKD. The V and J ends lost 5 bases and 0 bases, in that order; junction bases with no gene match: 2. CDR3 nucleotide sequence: TGTGCCACCAGTGGGGCGGGAGGCTCCTACAATGAGCAGTTCTTC. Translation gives CATSGAGGSYNEQFF.

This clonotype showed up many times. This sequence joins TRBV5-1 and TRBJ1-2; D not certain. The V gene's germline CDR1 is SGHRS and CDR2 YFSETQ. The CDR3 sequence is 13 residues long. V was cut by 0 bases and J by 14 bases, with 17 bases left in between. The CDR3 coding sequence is TGCGCCAGCAGCTTGGAGGCCTCGGTTGCATCGACCTTC. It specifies CASSLEASVASTF.

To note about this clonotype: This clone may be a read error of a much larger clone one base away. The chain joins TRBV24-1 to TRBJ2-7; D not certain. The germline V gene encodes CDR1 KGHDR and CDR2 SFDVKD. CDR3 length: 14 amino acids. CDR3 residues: CAALRKSSSYEQCF. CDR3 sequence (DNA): TGTGCCGCCTTGAGAAAGTCAAGCTCCTACGAGCAGTGCTTC.

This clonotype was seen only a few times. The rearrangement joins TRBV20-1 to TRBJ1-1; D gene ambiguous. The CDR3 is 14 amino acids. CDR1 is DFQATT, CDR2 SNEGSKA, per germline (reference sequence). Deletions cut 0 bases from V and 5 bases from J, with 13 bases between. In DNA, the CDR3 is TGCAGTGCTAGAGATTGGCAGGTTTCTACTGAAGCTTTCTTT. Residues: CSARDWQVSTEAFF.

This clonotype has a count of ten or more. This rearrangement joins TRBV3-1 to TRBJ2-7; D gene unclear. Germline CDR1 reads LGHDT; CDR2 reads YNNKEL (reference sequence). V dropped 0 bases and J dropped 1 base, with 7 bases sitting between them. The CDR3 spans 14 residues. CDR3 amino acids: CASSQDWVSYEQYF. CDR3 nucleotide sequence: TGTGCCAGCAGCCAAGATTGGGTTTCCTACGAGCAGTACTTC.

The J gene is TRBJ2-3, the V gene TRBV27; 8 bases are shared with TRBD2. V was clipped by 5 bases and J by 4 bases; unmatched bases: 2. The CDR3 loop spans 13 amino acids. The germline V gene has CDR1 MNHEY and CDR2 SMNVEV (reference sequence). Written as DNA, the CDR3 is TGTGCCAGCAGTCTGACTAGCGCAGATACGCAGTATTTT. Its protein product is CASSLTSADTQYF.

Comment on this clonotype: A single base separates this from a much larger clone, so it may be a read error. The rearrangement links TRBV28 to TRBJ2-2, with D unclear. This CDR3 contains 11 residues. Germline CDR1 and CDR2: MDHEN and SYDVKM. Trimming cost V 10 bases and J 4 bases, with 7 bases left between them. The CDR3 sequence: CANTSTGELFF. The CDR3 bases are TGTGCCAACACCTCCACCGGGGAGCTGTTTTTT.

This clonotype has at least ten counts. The CDR3 here is CASSERAGAYNEQFF. In DNA form, the CDR3 reads TGTGCCAGCAGTGAAAGGGCAGGGGCTTACAATGAGCAGTTCTTC. The chain employs TRBV6-1 and TRBJ2-1; a possible D gene is TRBD1 (6 bases). CDR1 is MNHNS, CDR2 SASEGT, per germline. With 2 bases removed from V and 4 bases from J, the gap between germline ends came to 12 bases. This CDR3 region has 15 residues.

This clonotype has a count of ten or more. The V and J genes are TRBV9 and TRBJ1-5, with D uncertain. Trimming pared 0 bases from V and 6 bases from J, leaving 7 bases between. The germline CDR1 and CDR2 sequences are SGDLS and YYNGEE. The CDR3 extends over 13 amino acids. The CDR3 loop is CASSVDPSQPQHF. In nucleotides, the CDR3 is TGTGCCAGCAGCGTAGACCCCTCTCAGCCCCAGCATTTT.

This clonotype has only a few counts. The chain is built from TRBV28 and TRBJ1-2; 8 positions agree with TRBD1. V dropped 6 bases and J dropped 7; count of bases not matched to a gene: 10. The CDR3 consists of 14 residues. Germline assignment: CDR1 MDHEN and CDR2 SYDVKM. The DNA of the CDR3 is TGTGCCAGCAGCCAGGACAGGGCGACGGGTGGCTACACCTTC. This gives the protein CASSQDRATGGYTF.

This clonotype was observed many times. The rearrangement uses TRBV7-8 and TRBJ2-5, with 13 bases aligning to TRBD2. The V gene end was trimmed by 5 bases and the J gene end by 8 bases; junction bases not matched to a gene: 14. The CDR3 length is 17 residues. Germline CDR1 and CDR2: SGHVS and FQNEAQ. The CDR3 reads CASSQVTSGGPAETQYF. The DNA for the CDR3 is TGTGCCAGCAGCCAAGTGACTAGCGGGGGGCCCGCGGAAACCCAGTACTTC.

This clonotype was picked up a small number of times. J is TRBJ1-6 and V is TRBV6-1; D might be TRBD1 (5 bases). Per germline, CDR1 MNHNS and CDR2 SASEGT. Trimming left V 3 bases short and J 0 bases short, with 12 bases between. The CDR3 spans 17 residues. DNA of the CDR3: TGTGCCAGCAGTGAGGGCCCAGGGAGCTCCTATAATTCACCCCTCCACTTT. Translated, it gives CASSEGPGSSYNSPLHF.

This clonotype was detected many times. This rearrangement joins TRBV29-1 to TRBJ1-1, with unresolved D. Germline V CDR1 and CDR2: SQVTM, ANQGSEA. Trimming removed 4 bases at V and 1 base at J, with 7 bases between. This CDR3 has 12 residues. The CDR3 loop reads CSVVQTNTEAFF. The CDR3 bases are TGCAGCGTTGTACAAACGAACACTGAAGCTTTCTTT.

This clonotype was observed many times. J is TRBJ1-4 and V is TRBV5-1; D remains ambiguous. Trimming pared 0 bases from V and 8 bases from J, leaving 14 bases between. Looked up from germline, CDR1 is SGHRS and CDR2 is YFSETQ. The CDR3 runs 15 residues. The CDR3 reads CASSLGATPGEKLFF. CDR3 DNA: TGCGCCAGCAGCTTGGGGGCAACACCGGGGGAAAAACTGTTTTTT. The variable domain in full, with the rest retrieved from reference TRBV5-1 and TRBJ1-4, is KAGVTQTPRYLIKTRGQQVTLSCSPISGHRSVSWYQQTPGQGLQFLFEYFSETQRNKGNFPGRFSGRQFSNSRSEMNVSTLELGDSALYLCASSLGATPGEKLFFGSGTQLSVL.

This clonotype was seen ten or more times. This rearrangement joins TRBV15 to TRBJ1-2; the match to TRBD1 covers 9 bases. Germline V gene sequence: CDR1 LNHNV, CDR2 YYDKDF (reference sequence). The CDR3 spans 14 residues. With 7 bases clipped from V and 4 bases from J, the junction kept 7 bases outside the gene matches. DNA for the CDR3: TGTGCCACCAACCTCGGGACAGGGCCCTATGGCTACACCTTC. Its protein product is CATNLGTGPYGYTF.

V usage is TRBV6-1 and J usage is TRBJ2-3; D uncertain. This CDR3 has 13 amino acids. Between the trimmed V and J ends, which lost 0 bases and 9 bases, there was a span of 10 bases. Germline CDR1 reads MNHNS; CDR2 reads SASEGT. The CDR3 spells CASSEAREGTQYF. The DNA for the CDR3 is TGTGCCAGCAGTGAAGCGAGAGAAGGCACGCAGTATTTT.

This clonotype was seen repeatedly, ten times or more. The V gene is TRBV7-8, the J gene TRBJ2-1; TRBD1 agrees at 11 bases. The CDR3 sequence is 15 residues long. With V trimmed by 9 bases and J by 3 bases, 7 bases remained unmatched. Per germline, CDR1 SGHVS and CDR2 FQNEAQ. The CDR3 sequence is CASLPGTGGYNEQFF. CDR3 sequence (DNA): TGTGCCAGTTTACCCGGGACAGGGGGCTACAATGAGCAGTTCTTC. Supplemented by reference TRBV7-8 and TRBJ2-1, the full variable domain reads GAGVSQSPRYKVAKRGQDVALRCDPISGHVSLFWYQQALGQGPEFLTYFQNEAQLDKSGLPSDRFFAERPEGSVSTLKIQRTQQEDSAVYLCASLPGTGGYNEQFFGPGTRLTVL.

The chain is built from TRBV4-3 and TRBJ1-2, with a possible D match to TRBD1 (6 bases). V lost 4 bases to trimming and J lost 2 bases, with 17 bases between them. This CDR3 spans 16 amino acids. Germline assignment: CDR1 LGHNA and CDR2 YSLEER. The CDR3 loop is CASSPTFLDSNYGYTF. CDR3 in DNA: TGCGCCAGCAGCCCTACATTTTTGGACAGCAACTATGGCTACACCTTC.

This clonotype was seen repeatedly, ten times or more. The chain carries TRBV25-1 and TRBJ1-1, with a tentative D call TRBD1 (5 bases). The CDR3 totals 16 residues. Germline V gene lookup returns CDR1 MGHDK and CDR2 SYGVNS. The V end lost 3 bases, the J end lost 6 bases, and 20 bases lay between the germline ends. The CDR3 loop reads CASSEAPRGWHSEAFF. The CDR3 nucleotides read TGTGCCAGCAGTGAGGCTCCCCGGGGGTGGCATTCTGAAGCTTTCTTT.

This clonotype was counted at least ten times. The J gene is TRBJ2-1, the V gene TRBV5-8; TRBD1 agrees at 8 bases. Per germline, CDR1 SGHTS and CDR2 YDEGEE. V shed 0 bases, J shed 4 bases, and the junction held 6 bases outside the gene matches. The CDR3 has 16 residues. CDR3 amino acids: CASSLVGRGPYNEQFF. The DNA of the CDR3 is TGTGCCAGCAGCTTGGTCGGCAGGGGGCCGTACAATGAGCAGTTCTTC. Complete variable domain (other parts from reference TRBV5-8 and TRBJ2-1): EAGVTQSPTHLIKTRGQQATLRCSPISGHTSVYWYQQALGLGLQFLLWYDEGEERNRGNFPPRFSGRQFPNYSSELNVNALELEDSALYLCASSLVGRGPYNEQFFGPGTRLTVL.